The clone carrying this T cell receptor beta chain was seen just once. One end of the junction does not line up with germline, which may come from a read error. This entry comes from a study of shared clonotypes between healthy human individuals. Germline V gene sequence: CDR1 KGHSH, CDR2 LQKENI. The CDR3 contains 14 residues. Here immunoSEQ multiplex PCR was the method, and the copy in TCRdb shows in-frame clones only, minus some. This sample yields approximately 1,500,000 clones, of which over 95% are seen a single time; approximately 1.1% belongs to the top ten. The V and J genes are TRBV18 and TRBJ2-3; D possibly matches TRBD1 or TRBD2 (5 bases each). The clonotype originates from a man aged 25 to 45 in good health. Sequencing was carried out using naive CD4+ T cells sorted from blood. Subset specified: CD45RA+ positively selected. This CDR3 reads CASSPVGDRNLKDF. In DNA, the CDR3 is TGTGCCAGCTCACCGGTAGGGGACCGCAACTTGAAGGATTTT.